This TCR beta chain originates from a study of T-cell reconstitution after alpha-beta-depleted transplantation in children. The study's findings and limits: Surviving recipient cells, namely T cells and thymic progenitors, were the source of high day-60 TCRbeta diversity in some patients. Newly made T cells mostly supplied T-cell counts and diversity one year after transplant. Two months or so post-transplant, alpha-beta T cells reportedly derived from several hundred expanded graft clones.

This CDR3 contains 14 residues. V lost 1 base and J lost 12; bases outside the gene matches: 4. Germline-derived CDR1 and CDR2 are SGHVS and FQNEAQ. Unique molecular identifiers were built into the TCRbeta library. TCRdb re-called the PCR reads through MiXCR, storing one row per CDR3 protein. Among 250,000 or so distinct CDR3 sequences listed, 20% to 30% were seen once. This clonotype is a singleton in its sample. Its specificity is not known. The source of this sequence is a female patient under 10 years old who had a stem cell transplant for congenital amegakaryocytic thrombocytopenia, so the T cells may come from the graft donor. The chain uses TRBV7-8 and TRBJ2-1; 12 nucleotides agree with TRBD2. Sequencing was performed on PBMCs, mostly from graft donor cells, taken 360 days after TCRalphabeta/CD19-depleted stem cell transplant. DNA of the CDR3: TGTGCCAGCAGCTTAGGACTAGCGGGAGATCGGCAGTTCTTC. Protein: CASSLGLAGDRQFF.